This T cell receptor (beta chain) is from a study of cytomegalovirus exposure and HLA in healthy donors. The PCR made use of 60 Vbeta and 13 Jbeta primers. TCRdb keeps only in-frame clones here, not all; method: immunoSEQ multiplex PCR. The table records about 120,000 clones, 80% of them present only once. Sequences were obtained from PBMCs. The receptor was isolated from a man aged 25 to 45 in good health and CMV-seropositive.

CDR3 DNA: TGTGCCAGCAGTGAGATAGCGGGGTCCTACGAGCAGTACTTC. This codes for CASSEIAGSYEQYF. This chain connects TRBV6-1 to TRBJ2-7; 8 bases map to TRBD2. The germline V gene encodes CDR1 MNHNS and CDR2 SASEGT. Trimming removed 3 bases from V and 1 base from J; junction bases left unmatched: 2. The CDR3 loop spans 14 amino acids.